One and the same sample provided the 3 T cell receptor beta chains below, sequenced in a study of CD8 T cells in Susac syndrome. A quantity of roughly 0.5 to 1 ug RNA underwent reverse transcription using random hexamers. Via MiXCR, TCRdb re-called the immunoSEQ multiplex PCR reads, giving one row per CDR3 protein. The sample lists 200,000 or so distinct CDR3 sequences; 95% were seen once. Input material: CD4+ T cells from PBMCs. All receptors derive from a human donor with multiple sclerosis.

The V call is TRBV30, the J call TRBJ2-7; 10 bases agree with TRBD2. The CDR3 consists of 17 residues. Unmatched junction bases numbered 11, after V lost 0 bases and J lost 3 bases. Germline values: CDR1 GTSNPN, CDR2 SVGIG (reference sequence). CDR3 in amino acids: CAWSVGRIVAGGYEQYF. CDR3 sequence (DNA): TGTGCCTGGAGTGTGGGGCGCATCGTAGCGGGGGGCTACGAGCAGTACTTC.

This sequence joins TRBV4-1 and TRBJ1-3; the D gene is possibly TRBD1 (6 bases). CDR1 and CDR2 from the germline V gene are MGHRA and YSYEKL. CDR3 size: 15 residues. V lost 5 bases to trimming and J lost 0 bases, with 11 bases between them. As DNA, the CDR3 is TGCGCCAGCAGCACAACAGGGCTCTCTGGAAACACCATATATTTT. Protein: CASSTTGLSGNTIYF.

The chain links TRBV9 to TRBJ2-7; either TRBD1 or TRBD2 may supply D (6 bases each). The CDR3 loop spans 15 amino acids. From germline, CDR1 is SGDLS and CDR2 YYNGEE. The germline V and J ends were trimmed by 0 bases and 3 bases, with 13 bases remaining between them. In DNA form, the CDR3 reads TGTGCCAGCAGCGTAGAGGGGGGACCGAACTACGAGCAGTACTTC. Translation: CASSVEGGPNYEQYF.